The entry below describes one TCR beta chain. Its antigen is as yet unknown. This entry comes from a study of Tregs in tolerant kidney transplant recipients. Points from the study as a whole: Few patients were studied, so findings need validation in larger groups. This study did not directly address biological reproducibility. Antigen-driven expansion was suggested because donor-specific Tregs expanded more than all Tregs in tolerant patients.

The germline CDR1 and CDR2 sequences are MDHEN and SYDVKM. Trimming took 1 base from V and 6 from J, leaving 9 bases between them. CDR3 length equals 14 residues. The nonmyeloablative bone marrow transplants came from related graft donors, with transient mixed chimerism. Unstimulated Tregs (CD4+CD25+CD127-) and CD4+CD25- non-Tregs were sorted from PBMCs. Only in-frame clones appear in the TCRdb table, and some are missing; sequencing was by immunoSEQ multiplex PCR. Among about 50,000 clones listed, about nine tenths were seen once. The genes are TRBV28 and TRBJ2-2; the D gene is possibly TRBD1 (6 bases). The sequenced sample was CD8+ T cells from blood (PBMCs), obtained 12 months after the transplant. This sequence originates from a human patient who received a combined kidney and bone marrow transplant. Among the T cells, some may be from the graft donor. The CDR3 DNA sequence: TGTGCCAGCAGTTTATACAGGGACCCCGGGGAGCTGTTTTTT. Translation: CASSLYRDPGELFF.